This is a list of T cell receptor beta chains from one sample in a study of shared clonotypes between healthy human individuals. Clones were read by immunoSEQ multiplex PCR, and TCRdb kept only the in-frame ones, dropping some. The sample contains some 2,100,000 clones, 95% of which appear only once. Sequenced material: naive CD4+ T cells sorted from blood. These receptors came from a man aged 18 to 30 in good health. CDR3s include the opening cysteine and the closing phenylalanine or tryptophan. D genes are given only for firm matches.

len	d_gene	j_gene	v_gene	CDR3aa
12	TRBD1	TRBJ1-5	TRBV6-5	CASWDRVQPQHF
11	NA	TRBJ1-1	TRBV7-2	CASSLLGEAFF
15	NA	TRBJ2-7	TRBV11-2	CASSPAGGPTYEQYF
16	NA	TRBJ1-3	TRBV7-9	CASSDNLVAGRNTIYF
12	NA	TRBJ2-1	TRBV10-3	CAISGTSNEQFF
14	NA	TRBJ1-5	TRBV10-1	CASSAGTSNQPQHF
20	TRBD2	TRBJ2-5	TRBV30	CAWRRAKLAGGALYQETQYF
15	TRBD2	TRBJ2-7	TRBV30	CAWSSGLAGYYEQYF
13	NA	TRBJ2-7	TRBV28	CASSPPSGYEQYF
12	TRBD2	TRBJ2-7	TRBV10-3	CAIGTIGHEQYF
18	TRBD1	TRBJ2-2	TRBV9	CASSPRGQGGGNTGELFF
16	TRBD1	TRBJ2-4	TRBV14	CASSQEGQGTKNIQYF
14	TRBD1	TRBJ2-3	TRBV29-1	CSVEDRGHPDTQYF
13	NA	TRBJ2-7	TRBV10-3	CAISETGFYEQYF
13	NA	TRBJ2-3	TRBV7-6	CASSFASTDTQYF
16	TRBD2	TRBJ2-1	TRBV10-3	CAISSGLADSYNEQFF
14	NA	TRBJ2-5	TRBV28	CASRTPYFQETQYF
16	TRBD1	TRBJ1-2	TRBV7-6	CASSLRQGEGNYGYTF
13	NA	TRBJ1-1	TRBV2	CASRSGPASEAFF
13	NA	TRBJ2-3	TRBV10-3	CAISEADTDTQYF
16	TRBD2	TRBJ2-5	TRBV5-6	CASSLVGLAAQETQYF
16	NA	TRBJ2-7	TRBV5-1	CASSFTGTASSYEQYF
13	TRBD1	TRBJ2-7	TRBV5-1	CASSQGATTEQYF
15	TRBD2	TRBJ2-7	TRBV6-5	CASSSLAGGAYEQYF
13	NA	TRBJ2-5	TRBV11-2	CASSLDSRETQYF
15	NA	TRBJ1-2	TRBV6-5	CASSYSAGTTYGYTF
17	TRBD1	TRBJ1-1	TRBV7-2	CASSLGRDRGMNTEAFF
15	NA	TRBJ1-2	TRBV5-4	CASSLGLGLRDGYTF
13	TRBD1	TRBJ1-4	TRBV6-1	CAGQGTGVEKLFF
16	TRBD1	TRBJ1-1	TRBV2	CASRVTGQFGNTEAFF
11	NA	TRBJ1-6	TRBV2	CASTYNSPLHF
17	TRBD2	TRBJ2-5	TRBV7-6	CASSIRGLAGEGETQYF
17	NA	TRBJ2-1	TRBV4-3	CASSQDWAASSYNEQFF
13	NA	TRBJ1-2	TRBV30	CAWSTNFNYGYTF
15	NA	TRBJ1-5	TRBV2	CASRLRVGDNQPQHF
14	NA	TRBJ1-1	TRBV2	CASDPTGTRTEAFF
11	NA	TRBJ2-1	TRBV2	CASSGYNEQFF
15	TRBD1	TRBJ1-1	TRBV7-9	CASSSNRGRDTEAFF
15	TRBD1	TRBJ1-4	TRBV27	CASSLQRTGVEKLFF
14	TRBD1	TRBJ2-5	TRBV2	CASIGQEREETQYF